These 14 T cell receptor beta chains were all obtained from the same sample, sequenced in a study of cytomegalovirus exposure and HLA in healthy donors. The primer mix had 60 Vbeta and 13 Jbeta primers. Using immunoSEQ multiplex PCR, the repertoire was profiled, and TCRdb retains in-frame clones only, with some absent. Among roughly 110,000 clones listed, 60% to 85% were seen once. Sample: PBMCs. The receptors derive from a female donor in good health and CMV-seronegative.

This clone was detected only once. CDR3 residues: CASSESRGGGTDTQYF. The CDR3 coding sequence is TGTGCCAGCAGCGAGTCGCGCGGGGGGGGCACAGATACGCAGTATTTT. The chain couples TRBV9 to TRBJ2-3, with 9 nucleotides matching TRBD2. J was trimmed by 1 base and V by 3 bases; bases with no gene match: 6. Germline CDR1 SGDLS, CDR2 YYNGEE. The CDR3 totals 16 residues. The full variable domain, with the rest looked up from reference TRBV9 and TRBJ2-3, is DSGVTQTPKHLITATGQRVTLRCSPRSGDLSVYWYQQSLDQGLQFLIQYYNGEERAKGNILERFSAQQFPDLHSELNLSSLELGDSALYFCASSESRGGGTDTQYFGPGTRLTVL.

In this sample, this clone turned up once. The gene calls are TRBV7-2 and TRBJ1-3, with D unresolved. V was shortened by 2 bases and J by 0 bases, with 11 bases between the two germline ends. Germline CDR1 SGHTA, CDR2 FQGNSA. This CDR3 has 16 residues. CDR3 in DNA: TGTGCCAGCAGCTTAAATCTGGTAGTCTCTGGAAACACCATATATTTT. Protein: CASSLNLVVSGNTIYF.

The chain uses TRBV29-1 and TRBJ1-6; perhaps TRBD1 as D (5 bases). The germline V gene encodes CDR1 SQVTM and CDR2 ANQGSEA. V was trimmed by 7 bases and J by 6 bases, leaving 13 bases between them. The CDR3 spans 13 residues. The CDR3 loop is CSAGLGGNSPLHF. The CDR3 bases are TGCAGCGCTGGGCTGGGGGGTAATTCACCCCTCCACTTT.

The chain's CDR3 is CASRKGVVTEAFF. The CDR3 nucleotides are TGTGCCAGCCGGAAAGGAGTCGTTACCGAAGCTTTCTTT. The genes are TRBV28 and TRBJ1-1, with D uncertain. This CDR3 has 13 amino acids. V was trimmed by 8 bases and J by 8 bases, leaving 18 bases between them. Per germline, CDR1 MDHEN and CDR2 SYDVKM.

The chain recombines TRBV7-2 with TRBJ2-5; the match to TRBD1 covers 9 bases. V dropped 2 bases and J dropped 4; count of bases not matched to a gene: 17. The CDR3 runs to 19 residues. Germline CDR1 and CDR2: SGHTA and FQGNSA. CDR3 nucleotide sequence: TGTGCCAGCAGCTTAAGGCTCGGCGGCGGGACAGGGCTTTTAGAGACCCAGTACTTC. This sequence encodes CASSLRLGGGTGLLETQYF.

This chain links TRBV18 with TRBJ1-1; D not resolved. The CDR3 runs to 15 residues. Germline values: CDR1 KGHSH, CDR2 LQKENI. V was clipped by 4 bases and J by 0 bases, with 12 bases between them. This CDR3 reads CASSQSAGLNTEAFF. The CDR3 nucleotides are TGTGCCAGCTCACAATCCGCAGGCTTGAACACTGAAGCTTTCTTT.

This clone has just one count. CDR3 amino acids: CASSGDAGTAYEQYF. The CDR3 DNA sequence: TGTGCCAGCAGCGGAGACGCCGGGACAGCCTACGAGCAGTACTTC. The gene calls are TRBV11-2 and TRBJ2-7; 7 bases map to TRBD1. V lost 5 bases to trimming and J lost 2 bases; unmatched junction nucleotides: 9. Germline CDR1 SGHAT, CDR2 FQNNGV. The CDR3 spans 15 residues.

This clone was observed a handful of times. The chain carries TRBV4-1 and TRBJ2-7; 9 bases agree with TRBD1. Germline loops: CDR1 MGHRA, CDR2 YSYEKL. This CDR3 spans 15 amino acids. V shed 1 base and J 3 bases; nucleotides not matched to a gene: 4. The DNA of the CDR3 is TGCGCCAGCAGCCAAGCCGGGACAGGGATCTACGAGCAGTACTTC. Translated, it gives CASSQAGTGIYEQYF.

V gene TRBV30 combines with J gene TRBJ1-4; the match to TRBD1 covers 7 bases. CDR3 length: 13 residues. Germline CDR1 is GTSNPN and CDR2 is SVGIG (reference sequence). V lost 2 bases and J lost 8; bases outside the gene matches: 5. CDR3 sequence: CAWSWDSPEKLFF. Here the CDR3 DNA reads TGTGCCTGGAGTTGGGACAGCCCCGAAAAACTGTTTTTT.

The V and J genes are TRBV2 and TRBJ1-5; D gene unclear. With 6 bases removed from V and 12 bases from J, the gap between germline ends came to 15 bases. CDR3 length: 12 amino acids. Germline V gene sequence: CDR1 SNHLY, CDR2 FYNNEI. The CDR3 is CASRLFMGGQHF. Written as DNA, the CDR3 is TGTGCCAGCAGACTTTTCATGGGAGGCCAGCATTTT.

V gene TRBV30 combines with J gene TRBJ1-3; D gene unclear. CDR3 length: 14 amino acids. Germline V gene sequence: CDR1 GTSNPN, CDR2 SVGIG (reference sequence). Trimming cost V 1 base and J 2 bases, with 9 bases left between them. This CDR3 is CAWSAFSPGNTIYF. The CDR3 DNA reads TGTGCCTGGAGTGCATTTTCCCCTGGAAACACCATATATTTT.

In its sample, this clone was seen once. The DNA for the CDR3 is TGTGCCAGCAGTTCCGCAGCGGGGGGGGCCTACGAGCAGTACTTC. Translating it yields CASSSAAGGAYEQYF. The V call is TRBV6-5, the J call TRBJ2-7, with TRBD2 matching over 10 bases. Germline loops: CDR1 MNHEY, CDR2 SVGAGI. The V segment lost 4 bases and the J segment 2 bases; nucleotides outside the gene matches: 5. CDR3 length: 15 residues.

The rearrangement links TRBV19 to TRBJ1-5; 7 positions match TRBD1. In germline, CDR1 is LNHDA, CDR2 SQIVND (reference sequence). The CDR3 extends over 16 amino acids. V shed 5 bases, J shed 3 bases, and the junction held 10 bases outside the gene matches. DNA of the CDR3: TGTGCCAGTAGTGAAATCCCGGGACAGCTCAATCAGCCCCAGCATTTT. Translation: CASSEIPGQLNQPQHF.

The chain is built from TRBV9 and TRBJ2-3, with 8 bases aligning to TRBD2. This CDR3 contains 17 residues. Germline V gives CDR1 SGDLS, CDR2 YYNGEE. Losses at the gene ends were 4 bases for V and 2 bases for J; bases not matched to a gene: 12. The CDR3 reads CASSLLPGGLNTDTQYF. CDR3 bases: TGTGCCAGCAGCCTTCTGCCGGGGGGGCTTAACACAGATACGCAGTATTTT.